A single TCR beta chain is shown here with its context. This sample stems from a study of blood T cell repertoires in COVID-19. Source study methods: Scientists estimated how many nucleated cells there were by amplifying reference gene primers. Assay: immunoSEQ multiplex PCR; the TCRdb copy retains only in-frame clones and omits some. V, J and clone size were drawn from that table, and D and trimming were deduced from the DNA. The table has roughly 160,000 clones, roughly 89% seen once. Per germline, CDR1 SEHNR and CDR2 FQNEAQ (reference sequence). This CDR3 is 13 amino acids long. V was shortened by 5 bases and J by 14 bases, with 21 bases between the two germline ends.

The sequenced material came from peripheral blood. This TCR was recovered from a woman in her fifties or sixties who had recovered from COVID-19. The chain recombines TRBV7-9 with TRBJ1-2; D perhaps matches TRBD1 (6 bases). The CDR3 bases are TGTGCCAGCAGCCCGGATTCCCGCCAGGGGTGGACCTTC. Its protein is CASSPDSRQGWTF.